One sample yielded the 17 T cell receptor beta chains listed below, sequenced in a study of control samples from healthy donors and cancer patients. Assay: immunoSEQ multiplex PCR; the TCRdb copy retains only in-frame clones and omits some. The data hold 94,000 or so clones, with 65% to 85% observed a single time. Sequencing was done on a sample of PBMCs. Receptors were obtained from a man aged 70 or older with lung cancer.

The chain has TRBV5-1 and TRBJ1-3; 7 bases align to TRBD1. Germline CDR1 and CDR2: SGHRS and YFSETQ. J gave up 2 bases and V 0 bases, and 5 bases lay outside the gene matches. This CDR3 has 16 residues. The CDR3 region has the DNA TGCGCCAGCAGCTTGGTGGCCGGGACAGCTGGAAACACCATATATTTT. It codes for CASSLVAGTAGNTIYF. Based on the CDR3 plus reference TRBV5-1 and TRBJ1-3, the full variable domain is KAGVTQTPRYLIKTRGQQVTLSCSPISGHRSVSWYQQTPGQGLQFLFEYFSETQRNKGNFPGRFSGRQFSNSRSEMNVSTLELGDSALYLCASSLVAGTAGNTIYFGEGSWLTVV.

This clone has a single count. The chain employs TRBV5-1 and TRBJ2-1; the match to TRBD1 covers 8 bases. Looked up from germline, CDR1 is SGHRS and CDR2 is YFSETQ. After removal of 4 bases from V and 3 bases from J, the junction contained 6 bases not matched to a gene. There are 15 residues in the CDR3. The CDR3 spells CASSSGTGRYNEQFF. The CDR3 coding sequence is TGCGCCAGCAGCAGTGGGACAGGACGCTACAATGAGCAGTTCTTC.

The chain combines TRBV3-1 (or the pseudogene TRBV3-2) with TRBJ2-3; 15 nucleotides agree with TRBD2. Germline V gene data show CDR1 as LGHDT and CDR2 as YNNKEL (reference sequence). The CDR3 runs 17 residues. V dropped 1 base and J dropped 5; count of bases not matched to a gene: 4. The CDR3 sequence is CASSQAGLAGGQDTQYF. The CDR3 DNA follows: TGTGCCAGCAGCCAAGCAGGACTAGCGGGGGGGCAAGATACGCAGTATTTT.

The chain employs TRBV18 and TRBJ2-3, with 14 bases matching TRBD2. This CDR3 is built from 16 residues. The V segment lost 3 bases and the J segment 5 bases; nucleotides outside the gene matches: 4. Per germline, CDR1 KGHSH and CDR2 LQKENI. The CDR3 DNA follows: TGTGCCAGCTCACCGGGGACTAGCGGGGGTAAAGATACGCAGTATTTT. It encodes CASSPGTSGGKDTQYF.

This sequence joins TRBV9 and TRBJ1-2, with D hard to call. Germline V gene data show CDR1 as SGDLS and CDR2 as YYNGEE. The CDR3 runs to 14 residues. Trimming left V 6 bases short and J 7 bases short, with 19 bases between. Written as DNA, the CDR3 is TGTGCCAGCAACGTCGACACGTCTCCTCGTGGCTACACCTTC. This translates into CASNVDTSPRGYTF.

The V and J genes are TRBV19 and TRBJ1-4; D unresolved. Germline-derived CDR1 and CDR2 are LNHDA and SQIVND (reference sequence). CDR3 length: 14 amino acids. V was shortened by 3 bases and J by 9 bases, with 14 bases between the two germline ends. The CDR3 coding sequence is TGTGCCAGTAGTATTAGTCCGGCAGGCCAAAAACTGTTTTTT. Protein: CASSISPAGQKLFF.

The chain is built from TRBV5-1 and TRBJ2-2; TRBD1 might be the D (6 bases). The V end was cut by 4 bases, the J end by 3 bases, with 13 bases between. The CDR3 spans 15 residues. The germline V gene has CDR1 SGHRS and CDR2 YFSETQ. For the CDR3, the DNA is TGCGCCAGCAGCCTGCGGACAGCTTACACCGGGGAGCTGTTTTTT. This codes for CASSLRTAYTGELFF.

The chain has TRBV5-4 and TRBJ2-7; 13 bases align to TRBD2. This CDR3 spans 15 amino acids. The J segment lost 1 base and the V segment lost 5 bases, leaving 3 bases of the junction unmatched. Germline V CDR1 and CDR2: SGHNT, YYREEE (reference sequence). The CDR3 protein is CASSQGLAGSYEQYF. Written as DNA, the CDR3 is TGTGCCAGCAGTCAGGGACTAGCGGGGTCCTACGAGCAGTACTTC. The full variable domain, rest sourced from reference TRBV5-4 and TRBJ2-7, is ETGVTQSPTHLIKTRGQQVTLRCSSQSGHNTVSWYQQALGQGPQFIFQYYREEENGRGNFPPRFSGLQFPNYSSELNVNALELDDSALYLCASSQGLAGSYEQYFGPGTRLTVT.

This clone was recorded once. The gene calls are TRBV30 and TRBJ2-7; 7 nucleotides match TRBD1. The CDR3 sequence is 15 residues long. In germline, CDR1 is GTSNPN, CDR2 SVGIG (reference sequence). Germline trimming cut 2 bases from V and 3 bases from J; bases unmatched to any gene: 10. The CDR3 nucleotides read TGTGCCTGGAGTATCGGCAGGGGGAATTTCTACGAGCAGTACTTC. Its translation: CAWSIGRGNFYEQYF.

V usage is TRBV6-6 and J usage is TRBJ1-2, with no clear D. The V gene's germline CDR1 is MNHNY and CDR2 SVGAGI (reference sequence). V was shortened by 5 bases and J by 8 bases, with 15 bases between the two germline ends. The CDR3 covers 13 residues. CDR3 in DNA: TGTGCCAGCAGTACGGACGGGGTGAGAGGCTACACCTTC. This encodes CASSTDGVRGYTF.

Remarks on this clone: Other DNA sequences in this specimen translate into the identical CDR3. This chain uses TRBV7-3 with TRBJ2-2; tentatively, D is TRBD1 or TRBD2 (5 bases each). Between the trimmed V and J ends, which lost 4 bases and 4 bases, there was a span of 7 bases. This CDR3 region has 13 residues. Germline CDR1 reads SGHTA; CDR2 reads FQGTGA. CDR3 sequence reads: CASSSGATGELFF. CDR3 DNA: TGTGCCAGCAGCTCCGGGGCCACCGGGGAGCTGTTTTTT.

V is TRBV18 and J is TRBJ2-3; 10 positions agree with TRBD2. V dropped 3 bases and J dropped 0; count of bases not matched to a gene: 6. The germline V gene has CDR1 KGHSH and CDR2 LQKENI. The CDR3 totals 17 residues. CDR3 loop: CASSPITSGASTDTQYF. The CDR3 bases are TGTGCCAGCTCACCCATTACTAGCGGGGCTAGCACAGATACGCAGTATTTT.

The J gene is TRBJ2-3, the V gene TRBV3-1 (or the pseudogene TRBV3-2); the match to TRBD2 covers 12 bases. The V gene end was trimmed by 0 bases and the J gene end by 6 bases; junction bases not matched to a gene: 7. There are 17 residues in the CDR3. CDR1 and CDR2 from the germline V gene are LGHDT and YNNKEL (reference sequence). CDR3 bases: TGTGCCAGCAGCCAAGATGGGGCTAGCGGGGGGGCGGATACGCAGTATTTT. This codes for CASSQDGASGGADTQYF.

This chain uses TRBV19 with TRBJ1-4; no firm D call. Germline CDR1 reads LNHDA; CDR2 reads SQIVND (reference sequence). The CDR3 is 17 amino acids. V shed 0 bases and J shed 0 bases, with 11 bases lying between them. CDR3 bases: TGTGCCAGTAGTATAGACTCGTCTCCCGCAACTAATGAAAAACTGTTTTTT. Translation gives CASSIDSSPATNEKLFF.

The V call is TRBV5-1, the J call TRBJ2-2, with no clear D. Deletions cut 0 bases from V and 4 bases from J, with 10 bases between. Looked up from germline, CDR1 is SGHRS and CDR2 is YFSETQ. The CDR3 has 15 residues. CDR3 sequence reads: CASSLDPAGTGELFF. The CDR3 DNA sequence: TGCGCCAGCAGCTTGGATCCGGCAGGCACCGGGGAGCTGTTTTTT.

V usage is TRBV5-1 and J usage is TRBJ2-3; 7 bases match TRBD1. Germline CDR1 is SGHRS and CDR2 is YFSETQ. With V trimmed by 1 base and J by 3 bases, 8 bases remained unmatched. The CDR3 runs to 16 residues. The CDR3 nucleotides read TGCGCCAGCAGCTTGACGGGCGACAGGGTAACAGATACGCAGTATTTT. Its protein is CASSLTGDRVTDTQYF.

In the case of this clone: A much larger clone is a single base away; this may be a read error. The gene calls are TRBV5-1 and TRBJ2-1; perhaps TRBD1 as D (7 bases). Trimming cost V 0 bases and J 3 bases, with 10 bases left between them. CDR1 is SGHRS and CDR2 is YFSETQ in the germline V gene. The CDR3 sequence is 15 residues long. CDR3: CASSLGQGGYNEQFF. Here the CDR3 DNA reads TGCGCCAGCAGCTTGGGACAGGGAGGCTACAATGAGCAGTTCTTC.